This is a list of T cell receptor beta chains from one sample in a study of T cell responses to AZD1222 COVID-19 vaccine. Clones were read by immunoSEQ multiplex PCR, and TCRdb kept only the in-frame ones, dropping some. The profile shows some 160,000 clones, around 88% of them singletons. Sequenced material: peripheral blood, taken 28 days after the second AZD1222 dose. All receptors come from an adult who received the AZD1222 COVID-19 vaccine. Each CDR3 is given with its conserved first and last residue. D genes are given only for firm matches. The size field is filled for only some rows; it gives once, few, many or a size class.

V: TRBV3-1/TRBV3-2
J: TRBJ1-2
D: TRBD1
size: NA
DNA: TGTGCCAGCAGCCAGGAGGACAGGGGGCTAGGAACTAACTATGGCTACACCTTC
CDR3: CASSQEDRGLGTNYGYTF

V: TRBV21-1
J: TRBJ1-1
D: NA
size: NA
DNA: TGTGCCAGCAGATGCTCTTTCGGGCACGAGACTGAAGCTTTCTTT
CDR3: CASRCSFGHETEAFF

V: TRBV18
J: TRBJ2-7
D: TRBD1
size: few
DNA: TGTGCCAGCTCCCGCGGACAGGGAGAATCCTACGAGCAGTACTTC
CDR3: CASSRGQGESYEQYF

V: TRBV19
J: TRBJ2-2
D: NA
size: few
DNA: TGTGCCAGTAGTAAGGCGGAATTCGAGACCGGGGAGCTGTTTTTT
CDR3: CASSKAEFETGELFF

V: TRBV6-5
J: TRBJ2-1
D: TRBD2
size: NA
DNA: TGTGCCAGCGGCGCGGGGGGGCCGGGTGAGCAGTTCTTC
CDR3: CASGAGGPGEQFF

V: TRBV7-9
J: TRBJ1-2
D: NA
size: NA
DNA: TGTGCCAGCAGCTTAGCGGGAGGGGAAACAAGGGGCTACACCTTC
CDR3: CASSLAGGETRGYTF

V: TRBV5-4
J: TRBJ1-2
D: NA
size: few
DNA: TGTGCCAGCAGTCACGACGGGCAGAATCATTATGGCTACACCTTC
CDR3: CASSHDGQNHYGYTF

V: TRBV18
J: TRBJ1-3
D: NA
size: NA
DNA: TGTGCCAGCTCACCACTTGACAGGCTGCGGAACACCATATATTTT
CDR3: CASSPLDRLRNTIYF

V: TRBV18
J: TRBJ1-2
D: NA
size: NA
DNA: TGTGCCAGCTCACCCGGGACCGATACTTACTACACCTTC
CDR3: CASSPGTDTYYTF

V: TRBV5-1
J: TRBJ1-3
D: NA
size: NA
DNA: TGCGCCAGCAGCCCGAGGTGGGGTCAATTCTCTGGAAACACCATATATTTT
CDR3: CASSPRWGQFSGNTIYF

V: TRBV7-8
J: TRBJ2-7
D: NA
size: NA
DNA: TGTGCCAGCAGCTTAACTTGGTACGAGCAGTACTTC
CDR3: CASSLTWYEQYF

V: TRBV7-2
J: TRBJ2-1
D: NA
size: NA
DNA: TGTGCCAGCAGCTTAGCCAGTTTGGGACACAGAGGACTAAATGAGCAGTTCTTC
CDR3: CASSLASLGHRGLNEQFF

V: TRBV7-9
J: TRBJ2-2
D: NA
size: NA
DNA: TGTGCCAGCAGCCCCGTAGAGGGGCCCTACACCGGGGAGCTGTTTTTT
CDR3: CASSPVEGPYTGELFF

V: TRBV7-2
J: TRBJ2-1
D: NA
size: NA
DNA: TGTGCCAGCAGCTTAGGGGGCCCTGTGGATGAGCAGTTCTTC
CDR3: CASSLGGPVDEQFF

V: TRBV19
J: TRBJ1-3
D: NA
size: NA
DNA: TGTGCCAGTAGGAAAGGGGGCTCTGGAAACACCATATATTTT
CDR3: CASRKGGSGNTIYF

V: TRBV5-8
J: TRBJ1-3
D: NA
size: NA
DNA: TGTGCCAGCGAGACGGTGCTGCTCTCTGGAAACACCATATATTTT
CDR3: CASETVLLSGNTIYF

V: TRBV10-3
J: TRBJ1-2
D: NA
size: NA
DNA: TGTGCCATCAGTGAGTCTGGGGTTGGCTACACCTTC
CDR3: CAISESGVGYTF

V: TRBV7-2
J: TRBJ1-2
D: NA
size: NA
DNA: TGTGCCAGCAGCCCCGACGCCAACTATGGCTACACCTTC
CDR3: CASSPDANYGYTF

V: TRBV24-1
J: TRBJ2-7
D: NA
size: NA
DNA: TGTGCCACCAGTGATTTCCACAAACAGGGTATTACCTTTGGGCAGTACTTC
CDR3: CATSDFHKQGITFGQYF